These 27 T cell receptor beta chains share one sample of origin, sequenced in a study of identical twins. TCRdb recomputed calls from the 5' RACE reads with MiXCR, one row per CDR3 protein. In the table there are approximately 490,000 distinct CDR3 sequences, about 20% of which are singletons. These records were also assigned to another study, of yellow fever vaccine responses in identical twins.

The sample comprised CD4+ T cells sorted from blood. These receptors all stem from a young woman in good health.

This chain uses TRBV29-1 with TRBJ1-2; no clear D gene. CDR1 and CDR2 from the germline V gene are SQVTM and ANQGSEA. The CDR3 covers 11 residues. Trimming removed 3 bases from V and 4 bases from J, with 6 bases in between. CDR3 DNA sequence: TGCAGCGTTGAGTGGGCCTATGGCTACACCTTC. Translation gives CSVEWAYGYTF. Full variable domain (remainder filled in from reference TRBV29-1 and TRBJ1-2): SAVISQKPSRDICQRGTSLTIQCQVDSQVTMMFWYRQQPGQSLTLIATANQGSEATYESGFVIDKFPISRPNLTFSTLTVSNMSPEDSSIYLCSVEWAYGYTFGSGTRLTVV.

This clonotype was observed a few times. This CDR3 is CASSLSVVGGNEQFF. In nucleotides, the CDR3 is TGCGCCAGCAGCTTGTCGGTTGTTGGCGGTAATGAGCAGTTCTTC. V and J are TRBV5-1 and TRBJ2-1; D is uncertain. This CDR3 spans 15 amino acids. From germline, CDR1 is SGHRS and CDR2 YFSETQ. V lost 1 base, J lost 7 bases, and 15 bases lay in between.

The gene calls are TRBV5-6 and TRBJ2-1; D ambiguous. The CDR3 runs 11 residues. Trimming stripped 2 bases from V and 9 bases from J, with 6 bases between. Per germline, CDR1 SGHDT and CDR2 YYEEEE. CDR3 in DNA: TGTGCCAGCAGCTTAGGATTTGAGCAGTTCTTC. Amino acid sequence: CASSLGFEQFF.

This clonotype was observed a handful of times. V usage is TRBV6-6 and J usage is TRBJ2-7; D tentatively reads TRBD1 or TRBD2 (5 bases each). V dropped 6 bases and J dropped 12 bases, with 15 bases sitting between them. This CDR3 spans 11 amino acids. Germline loops: CDR1 MNHNY, CDR2 SVGAGI (reference sequence). Written as DNA, the CDR3 is TGTGCCAGCAGCTCCTTTCAGGGAGCGTACTTC. Amino acids: CASSSFQGAYF.

This clonotype appeared a few times. The chain links TRBV3-1 to TRBJ2-4, with TRBD1 matching over 9 bases. V was pared by 4 bases and J by 9 bases, with 10 bases of the junction left unmatched. Germline lookup yields CDR1 LGHDT and CDR2 YNNKEL (reference sequence). This CDR3 has 15 residues. CDR3 in amino acids: CASSPNRDREGIQYF. The CDR3 nucleotides read TGTGCCAGCAGCCCTAACCGGGACAGGGAAGGCATTCAGTACTTC.

The chain combines TRBV25-1 with TRBJ1-2; 8 bases map to TRBD1. Germline values: CDR1 MGHDK, CDR2 SYGVNS. V lost 7 bases, J lost 8 bases, and 18 bases stayed unmatched. CDR3 size: 16 residues. The CDR3 DNA reads as TGTGCCAGCACCCCGAAGGGGGGACAGGTGGGCCGGGGCTACACCTTC. It translates to CASTPKGGQVGRGYTF.

The chain has TRBV2 and TRBJ2-3; D is undetermined. V lost 6 bases to trimming and J lost 6 bases, with 13 bases between them. The CDR3 covers 13 residues. Germline V gene lookup returns CDR1 SNHLY and CDR2 FYNNEI. The CDR3 reads CASRVPGRDTQYF. CDR3 nucleotide sequence: TGTGCCAGCAGGGTTCCGGGCCGGGATACGCAGTATTTT.

This clonotype was picked up a small number of times. CDR3 sequence reads: CASTGVEETQYF. In nucleotides, the CDR3 is TGTGCCAGCACCGGGGTGGAAGAGACCCAGTACTTC. The rearrangement uses TRBV9 and TRBJ2-5; tentative D call: TRBD2 (5 bases). V lost 6 bases to trimming and J lost 3 bases, with 9 bases between them. The CDR3 consists of 12 residues. Germline values: CDR1 SGDLS, CDR2 YYNGEE.

A few counts support this clonotype. At one end, the junction sequence differs from germline, possibly due to a read error. The genes are TRBV2 and TRBJ1-5; D gene ambiguous. CDR3 length equals 15 residues. Germline-derived CDR1 and CDR2 are SNHLY and FYNNEI. CDR3 in amino acids: CASSEGPNREQPQHF. CDR3 nucleotide sequence: TGTGCCAGCAGCGAAGGCCCTAATAGGGAACAGCCCCAGCATTTT.

Comments on this clonotype: One end of the junction is discordant with germline, which a read error may explain. V gene TRBV2 combines with J gene TRBJ2-5; 13 positions agree with TRBD2. Germline V gene data show CDR1 as SNHLY and CDR2 as FYNNEI. The CDR3 contains 14 residues. The CDR3 region has the DNA TGCGCCAGCAGTGGGACTAGCGGGGTTGAGACCCAGTACTTC. It translates to CASSGTSGVETQYF.

CDR3 sequence reads: CASSFAAGRETQYF. The CDR3 coding sequence is TGTGCCAGCAGCTTCGCGGCAGGCAGGGAGACCCAGTACTTC. The chain recombines TRBV7-2 with TRBJ2-5; D gene ambiguous. V shed 3 bases and J shed 5 bases, with 13 bases lying between them. The CDR3 consists of 14 residues. Looked up from germline, CDR1 is SGHTA and CDR2 is FQGNSA.

This clonotype was observed once. V gene TRBV9 combines with J gene TRBJ2-5; D gene unclear. V gave up 0 bases and J gave up 5 bases, with 14 bases separating them. The germline V gene has CDR1 SGDLS and CDR2 YYNGEE. CDR3 length: 15 residues. CDR3 region: CASSVGGSPWETQYF. The DNA for the CDR3 is TGTGCCAGCAGCGTAGGCGGCTCACCCTGGGAGACCCAGTACTTC.

This clonotype came up a few times. J is TRBJ1-2 and V is TRBV18, with a weak D call TRBD1 (5 bases). Trimming left V 4 bases short and J 5 bases short, with 14 bases between. The CDR3 spans 14 residues. CDR1 KGHSH and CDR2 LQKENI come from the germline V gene. CDR3 sequence reads: CASSRDPGPYGYTF. Here the CDR3 DNA reads TGTGCCAGCTCACGTGACCCAGGGCCGTATGGCTACACCTTC.

At least ten counts were recorded for this clonotype. The gene calls are TRBV12-3 or TRBV12-4 and TRBJ2-4; D is possibly TRBD2 (5 bases). CDR3 length equals 15 residues. Trimming removed 9 bases from V and 0 bases from J, with 15 bases in between. CDR3 sequence: CASTSREIAKNIQYF. CDR3 DNA sequence: TGTGCCAGTACTTCCCGGGAAATAGCCAAAAACATTCAGTACTTC.

In its sample, this clonotype was seen many times. The V and J genes are TRBV20-1 and TRBJ2-2, with TRBD2 identical over 10 bases. This CDR3 is 16 amino acids long. CDR1 and CDR2 (germline): DFQATT, SNEGSKA (reference sequence). V shed 5 bases, J shed 4 bases, and the junction held 10 bases outside the gene matches. The CDR3 protein is CSAPNKREGPTGELFF. The CDR3 nucleotides are TGCAGTGCTCCGAATAAGCGGGAGGGCCCCACCGGGGAGCTGTTTTTT.

This chain joins TRBV12-3 or TRBV12-4 and TRBJ2-1; TRBD1 might be the D (6 bases). V was cut by 6 bases and J by 10 bases, with 22 bases left in between. The CDR3 has 15 amino acids. CDR3 residues: CASSLGQGIYGEQFF. The CDR3 DNA reads as TGTGCCAGCAGCCTTGGGCAGGGGATTTATGGGGAGCAGTTCTTC.

The table lists this clonotype with a few counts. This chain joins TRBV7-9 and TRBJ1-6; D unclear. The CDR3 sequence is 15 residues long. Germline lookup yields CDR1 SEHNR and CDR2 FQNEAQ (reference sequence). Trimming removed 1 base from V and 9 bases from J, with 13 bases in between. The CDR3 nucleotides are TGTGCCAGCAGCTTAGTTAATTCCCACGTTTCACCCCTCCACTTT. Amino acids: CASSLVNSHVSPLHF. The whole variable domain, remainder taken from reference TRBV7-9 and TRBJ1-6, is DTGVSQNPRHKITKRGQNVTFRCDPISEHNRLYWYRQTLGQGPEFLTYFQNEAQLEKSRLLSDRFSAERPKGSFSTLEIQRTEQGDSAMYLCASSLVNSHVSPLHFGNGTRLTVT.

This CDR3 reads CASSLILGEGTEAFF. The CDR3 coding sequence is TGTGCCAGCAGCTTAATTCTAGGGGAGGGGACTGAAGCTTTCTTT. The chain uses TRBV7-9 and TRBJ1-1; maybe TRBD1 (5 bases). V lost 2 bases to trimming and J lost 5 bases, with 15 bases between them. This CDR3 is 15 amino acids long. Germline V gives CDR1 SEHNR, CDR2 FQNEAQ (reference sequence).

About this clonotype itself: One end of the junction is discordant with germline, which a read error may explain. This sequence joins TRBV20-1 and TRBJ2-2, with D tentatively TRBD1 (6 bases). Germline CDR1 is DFQATT and CDR2 is SNEGSKA (reference sequence). The CDR3 sequence is 16 residues long. CDR3 bases: TGCTGTGCTCGACAGGATAAGGGATCGAACACCGGGGAGCTGTTTTTT. It encodes CCARQDKGSNTGELFF.

The chain carries TRBV5-1 and TRBJ1-4; unclear D gene. Germline V gene data show CDR1 as SGHRS and CDR2 as YFSETQ. The V and J ends lost 4 bases and 5 bases respectively, with 18 bases between them. The CDR3 sequence is 16 residues long. CDR3 bases: TGCGCCAGCAGCCCCGCCGAATTCGACCCGAATGAAAAACTGTTTTTT. Translated, it gives CASSPAEFDPNEKLFF.

The chain recombines TRBV2 with TRBJ2-4, with 8 bases identical to TRBD1. Germline-derived CDR1 and CDR2 are SNHLY and FYNNEI. The CDR3 is made up of 13 amino acids. Trimming removed 4 bases from V and 6 bases from J; junction bases left unmatched: 2. The CDR3 DNA sequence: TGTGCCAGCAGTGTTGGGACAGGAAACATTCAGTACTTC. Translation: CASSVGTGNIQYF.

The chain recombines TRBV6-5 with TRBJ2-6; no reliable D call. The CDR3 loop spans 15 amino acids. Trimming pared 2 bases from V and 0 bases from J, leaving 5 bases between. CDR1 MNHEY and CDR2 SVGAGI come from the germline V gene. This CDR3 is CASSYELSGANVLTF. DNA for the CDR3: TGTGCCAGCAGTTACGAGCTCTCTGGGGCCAACGTCCTGACTTTC.

This chain connects TRBV20-1 to TRBJ2-7, with 8 nucleotides matching TRBD2. The length of the CDR3 is 13 residues. V lost 6 bases, J lost 3 bases, and 7 bases stayed unmatched. Germline CDR1 DFQATT, CDR2 SNEGSKA (reference sequence). CDR3 bases: TGCAGTGCCTTTAGCGGGGTTGGCTACGAGCAGTACGTC. Its translation: CSAFSGVGYEQYV.

The chain uses TRBV19 and TRBJ2-5; 8 nucleotides align to TRBD2. The CDR3 is 17 residues long. J gave up 1 base and V 5 bases, and 12 bases lay outside the gene matches. Germline values: CDR1 LNHDA, CDR2 SQIVND (reference sequence). This chain's CDR3 is CASSRAGAFRSQETQYF. The CDR3 DNA is TGTGCCAGTAGTCGAGCGGGAGCGTTTCGCAGCCAAGAGACCCAGTACTTC.

This chain joins TRBV20-1 and TRBJ1-4; possible D gene TRBD1, 5 bases. V lost 4 bases and J lost 0, with 12 bases in between. The CDR3 runs to 15 residues. Germline V gene lookup returns CDR1 DFQATT and CDR2 SNEGSKA (reference sequence). The CDR3, as DNA: TGCAGTGCTACAACCGGGACTACAACTAATGAAAAACTGTTTTTT. This codes for CSATTGTTTNEKLFF.

This clonotype has only a few counts. The J gene is TRBJ2-2, the V gene TRBV24-1, with 7 bases matching TRBD1. After removal of 9 bases from V and 2 bases from J, the junction contained 11 bases not matched to a gene. Germline V gene lookup returns CDR1 KGHDR and CDR2 SFDVKD. There are 16 residues in the CDR3. This CDR3 reads CATRAQDRENTGELFF. The CDR3 nucleotides are TGTGCCACCCGTGCCCAAGACAGGGAAAACACCGGGGAGCTGTTTTTT.

This clonotype was detected only a few times. The V gene is TRBV12-3 or TRBV12-4, the J gene TRBJ2-5, with D perhaps matching TRBD2 (6 bases). Trimming cost V 8 bases and J 2 bases, with 9 bases left between them. This CDR3 has 12 amino acids. DNA of the CDR3: TGTGCCAGCGGGGCGGGACAAGAGACCCAGTACTTC. Translating gives CASGAGQETQYF.